One T cell receptor (beta chain) is described in this entry. The source of the sample is a study of blood T cell repertoires in COVID-19. Study at large: Acute and convalescent COVID-19 specimens originated in the United States, Italy and Spain. Nucleic acid was either cDNA or gDNA, and it came from T cells, B-cell-depleted T cells, or PBMCs.

Authors' analysis steps: Amplifying reference gene primers gave estimates of nucleated cell counts. Clones were sequenced by immunoSEQ multiplex PCR, and TCRdb holds only the in-frame ones, with some missing. Clonal size and the V and J genes are those of that table, whereas D and trimming came from the DNA. The data contain around 120,000 clones, around nine tenths of them singletons. Germline V CDR1 and CDR2: KGHSH, LQKENI. Deletions cut 4 bases from V and 2 bases from J, with 12 bases between. The CDR3 is 15 residues long. The rearrangement links TRBV18 to TRBJ2-1; D gene unclear. The clonotype originates from a man aged 45 to 65 with acute or convalescent COVID-19. Input material: peripheral blood. CDR3 sequence reads: CASSQADQTYNEQFF. The CDR3 bases are TGTGCCAGCTCACAAGCCGATCAAACCTACAATGAGCAGTTCTTC.